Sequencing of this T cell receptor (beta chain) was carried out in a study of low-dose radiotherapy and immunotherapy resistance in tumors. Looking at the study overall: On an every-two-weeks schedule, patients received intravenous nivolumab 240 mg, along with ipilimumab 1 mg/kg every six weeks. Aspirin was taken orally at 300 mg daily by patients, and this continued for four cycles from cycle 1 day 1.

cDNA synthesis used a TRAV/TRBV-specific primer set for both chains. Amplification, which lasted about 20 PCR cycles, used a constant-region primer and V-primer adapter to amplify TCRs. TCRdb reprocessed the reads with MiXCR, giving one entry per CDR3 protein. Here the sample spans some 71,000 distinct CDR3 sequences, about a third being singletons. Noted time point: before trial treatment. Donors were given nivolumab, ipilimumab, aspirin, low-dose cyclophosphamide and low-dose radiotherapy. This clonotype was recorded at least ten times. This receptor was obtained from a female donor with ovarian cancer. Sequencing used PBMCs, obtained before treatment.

The CDR3 spells CASRLTGVAGELFF. The CDR3 DNA sequence: TGTGCCAGCAGGTTGACAGGTGTGGCCGGGGAGCTGTTTTTT. The chain combines TRBV27 with TRBJ2-2; a possible D gene is TRBD1 (6 bases). CDR1 is MNHEY, CDR2 SMNVEV, per germline (reference sequence). Between the trimmed V and J ends, which lost 6 bases and 6 bases, there was a span of 14 bases. The CDR3 sequence is 14 residues long.